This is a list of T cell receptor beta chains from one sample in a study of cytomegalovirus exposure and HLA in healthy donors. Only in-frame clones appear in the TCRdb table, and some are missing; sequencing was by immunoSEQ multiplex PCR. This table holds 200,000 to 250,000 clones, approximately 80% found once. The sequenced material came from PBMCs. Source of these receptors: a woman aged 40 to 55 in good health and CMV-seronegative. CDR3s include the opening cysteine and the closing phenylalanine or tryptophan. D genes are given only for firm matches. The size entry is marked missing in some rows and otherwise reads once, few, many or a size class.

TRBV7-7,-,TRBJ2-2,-,CASSLGNRGTGELFF,TGTGCTAGCAGCTTAGGAAATAGGGGCACCGGGGAGCTGTTTTTT
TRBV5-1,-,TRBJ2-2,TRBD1,CASETGGGVWTGELFF,TGCGCCAGCGAGACAGGGGGCGGGGTATGGACCGGGGAGCTGTTTTTT
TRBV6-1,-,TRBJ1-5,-,CASSVQVLNQPQHF,TGTGCCAGCAGCGTACAGGTCCTTAATCAGCCCCAGCATTTT
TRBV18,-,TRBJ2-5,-,CASSGETQYF,TGTGCCAGCTCCGGAGAGACCCAGTACTTC
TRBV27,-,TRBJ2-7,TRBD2,CASSSASGVPYEQYF,TGTGCCAGCAGTTCCGCTAGCGGGGTACCCTACGAGCAGTACTTC
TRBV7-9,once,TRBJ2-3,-,CASSLAGAESDTQYF,TGTGCCAGCAGCTTAGCGGGGGCAGAATCAGATACGCAGTATTTT
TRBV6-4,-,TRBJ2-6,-,CASSESGSGANVLTF,TGTGCCAGCAGTGAATCAGGGTCTGGGGCCAACGTCCTGACTTTC
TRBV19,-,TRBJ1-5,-,CASSIVNRVSNQPQHF,TGTGCCAGTAGTATAGTTAACAGGGTATCAAATCAGCCCCAGCATTTT
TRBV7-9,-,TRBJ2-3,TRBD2,CASSPTAGDLDTQYF,TGTGCCAGCAGCCCGACAGCGGGGGATCTAGATACGCAGTATTTT
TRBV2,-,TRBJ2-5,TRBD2,CASSLRLAGAQGSKTQYF,TGTGCCAGCTCCCTAAGACTAGCGGGGGCCCAAGGATCCAAGACCCAGTACTTC
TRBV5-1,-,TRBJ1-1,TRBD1,CASSTRTGRNTEAFF,TGCGCCAGCAGCACGCGGACAGGACGGAACACTGAAGCTTTCTTT
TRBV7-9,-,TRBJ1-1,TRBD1,CASSPASGTGWTEAFF,TGTGCCAGCAGCCCAGCCTCCGGGACAGGGTGGACTGAAGCTTTCTTT
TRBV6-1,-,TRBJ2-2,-,CASSFPAGELFF,TGTGCCAGCAGCTTCCCAGCCGGGGAGCTGTTTTTT
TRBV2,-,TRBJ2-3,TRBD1,CASHKYRGTDTQYF,TGTGCCAGTCATAAGTACAGGGGAACAGATACGCAGTATTTT
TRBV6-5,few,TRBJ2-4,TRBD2,CASSYLSGENIQYF,TGTGCCAGCAGTTACCTTAGCGGGGAGAACATTCAGTACTTC
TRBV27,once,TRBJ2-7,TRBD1,CASSKWEQGYEQYF,TGTGCCAGCAGCAAATGGGAACAGGGGTACGAGCAGTACTTC
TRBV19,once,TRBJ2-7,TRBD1,CASSNRGLDEQYF,TGTGCCAGTAGTAACAGGGGTCTTGACGAGCAGTACTTC